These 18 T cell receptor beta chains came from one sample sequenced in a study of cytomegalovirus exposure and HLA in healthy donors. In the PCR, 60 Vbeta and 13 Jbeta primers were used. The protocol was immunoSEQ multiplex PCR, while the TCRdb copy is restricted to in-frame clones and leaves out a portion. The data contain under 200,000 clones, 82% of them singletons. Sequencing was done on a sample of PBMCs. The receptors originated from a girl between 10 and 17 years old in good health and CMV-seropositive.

The CDR3 reads CASSFWEGEQYF. CDR3 DNA sequence: TGTGCCAGCAGCTTCTGGGAGGGGGAGCAGTACTTC. The chain has TRBV5-4 and TRBJ2-7, with TRBD2 matching 7 bases. J lost 7 bases, V lost 2 bases, and 3 bases had no gene match. Looked up from germline, CDR1 is SGHNT and CDR2 is YYREEE (reference sequence). This CDR3 has 12 amino acids.

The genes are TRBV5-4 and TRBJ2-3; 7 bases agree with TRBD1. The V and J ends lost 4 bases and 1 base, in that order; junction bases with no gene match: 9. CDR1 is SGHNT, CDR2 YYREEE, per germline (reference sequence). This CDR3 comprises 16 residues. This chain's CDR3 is CASSRPNRGGTDTQYF. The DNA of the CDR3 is TGTGCCAGCAGCCGCCCAAACAGGGGAGGCACAGATACGCAGTATTTT.

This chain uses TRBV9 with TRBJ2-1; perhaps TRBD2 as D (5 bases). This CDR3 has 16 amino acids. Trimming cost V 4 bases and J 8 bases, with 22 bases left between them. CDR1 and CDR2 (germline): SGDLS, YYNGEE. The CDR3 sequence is CASSPSGLFGGDEQFF. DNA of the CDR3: TGTGCCAGCAGCCCCTCCGGGTTATTCGGAGGTGATGAGCAGTTCTTC.

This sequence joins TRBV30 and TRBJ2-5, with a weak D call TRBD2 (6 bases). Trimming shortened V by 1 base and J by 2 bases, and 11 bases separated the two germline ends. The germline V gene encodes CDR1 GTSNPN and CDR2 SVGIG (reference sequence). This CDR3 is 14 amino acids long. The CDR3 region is CAWSAGLAQETQYF. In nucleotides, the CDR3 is TGTGCCTGGAGTGCGGGACTGGCACAAGAGACCCAGTACTTC.

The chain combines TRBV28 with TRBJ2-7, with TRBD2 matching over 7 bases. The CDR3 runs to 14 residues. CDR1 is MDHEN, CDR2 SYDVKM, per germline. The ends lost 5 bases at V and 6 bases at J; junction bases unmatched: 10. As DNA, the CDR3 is TGTGCCAGCAGTGGTGTGGGGGGGGATGGCGAGCAGTACTTC. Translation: CASSGVGGDGEQYF.

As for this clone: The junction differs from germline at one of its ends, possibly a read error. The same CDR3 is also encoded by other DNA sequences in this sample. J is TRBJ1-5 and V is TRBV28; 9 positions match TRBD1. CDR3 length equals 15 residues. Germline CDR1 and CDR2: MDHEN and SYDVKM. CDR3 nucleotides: TGCGCCAGCCGCCTTGCGGGACAGGGCGGGCAGCCCCAGCATTTT. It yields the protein CASRLAGQGGQPQHF.

The CDR3 region is CATSRSGGNEQFF. CDR3 coding DNA: TGTGCCACCAGCAGATCGGGGGGAAATGAGCAGTTCTTC. The chain links TRBV15 to TRBJ2-1; 7 bases are a match to TRBD2. Germline CDR1 reads LNHNV; CDR2 reads YYDKDF (reference sequence). CDR3 length: 13 residues. The junction had 2 bases not matched to a gene; V was cut back by 2 bases and J by 7 bases.

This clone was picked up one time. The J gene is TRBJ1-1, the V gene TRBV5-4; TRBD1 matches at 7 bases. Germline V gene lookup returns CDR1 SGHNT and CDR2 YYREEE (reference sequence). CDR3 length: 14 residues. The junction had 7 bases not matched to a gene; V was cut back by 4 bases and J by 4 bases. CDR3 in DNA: TGTGCCAGCAGCATACAGGGGCAGAGCACTGAAGCTTTCTTT. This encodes CASSIQGQSTEAFF.

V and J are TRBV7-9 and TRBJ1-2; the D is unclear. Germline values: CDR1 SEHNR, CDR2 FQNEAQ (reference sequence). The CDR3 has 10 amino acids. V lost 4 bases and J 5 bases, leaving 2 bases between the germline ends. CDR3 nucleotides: TGTGCCAGCAGCTCTTATGGCTACACCTTC. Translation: CASSSYGYTF.

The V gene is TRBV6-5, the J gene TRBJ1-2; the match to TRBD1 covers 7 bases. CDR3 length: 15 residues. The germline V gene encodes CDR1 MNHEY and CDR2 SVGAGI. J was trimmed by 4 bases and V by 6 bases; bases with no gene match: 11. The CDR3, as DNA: TGTGCCAGCAGATTCCAGGGGGGTGGAAGCTATGGCTACACCTTC. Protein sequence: CASRFQGGGSYGYTF.

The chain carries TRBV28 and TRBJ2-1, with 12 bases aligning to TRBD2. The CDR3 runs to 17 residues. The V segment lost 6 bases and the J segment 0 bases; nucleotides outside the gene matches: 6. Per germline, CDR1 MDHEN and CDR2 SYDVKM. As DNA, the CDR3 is TGTGCCAGCAGCACTGGACTAGCGGGATACTCCTACAATGAGCAGTTCTTC. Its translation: CASSTGLAGYSYNEQFF.

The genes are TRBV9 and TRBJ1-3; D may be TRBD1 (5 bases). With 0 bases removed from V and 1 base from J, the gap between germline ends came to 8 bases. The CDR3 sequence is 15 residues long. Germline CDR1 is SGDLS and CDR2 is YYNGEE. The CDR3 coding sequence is TGTGCCAGCAGCGTAGGACGGGGGTCTGGAAACACCATATATTTT. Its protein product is CASSVGRGSGNTIYF.

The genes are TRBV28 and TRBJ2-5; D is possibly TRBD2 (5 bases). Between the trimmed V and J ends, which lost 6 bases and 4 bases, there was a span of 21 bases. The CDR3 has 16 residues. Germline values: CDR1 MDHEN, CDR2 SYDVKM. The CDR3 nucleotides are TGTGCCAGCAGAAAACCTCCGGGCCTCCGGGGAGAGACCCAGTACTTC. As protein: CASRKPPGLRGETQYF.

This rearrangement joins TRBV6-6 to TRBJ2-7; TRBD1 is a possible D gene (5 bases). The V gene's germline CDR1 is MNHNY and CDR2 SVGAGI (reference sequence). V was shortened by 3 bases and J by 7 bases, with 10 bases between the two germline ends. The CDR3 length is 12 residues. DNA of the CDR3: TGTGCCAGCAGTTATTCAGGGCGAGAGCAGTACTTC. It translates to CASSYSGREQYF.

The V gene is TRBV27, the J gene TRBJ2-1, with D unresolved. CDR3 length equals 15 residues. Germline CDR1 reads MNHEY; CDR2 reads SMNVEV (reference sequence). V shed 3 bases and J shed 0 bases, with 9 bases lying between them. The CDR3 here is CASSFYSSSYNEQFF. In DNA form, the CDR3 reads TGTGCCAGCAGTTTTTACTCGAGCTCCTACAATGAGCAGTTCTTC.

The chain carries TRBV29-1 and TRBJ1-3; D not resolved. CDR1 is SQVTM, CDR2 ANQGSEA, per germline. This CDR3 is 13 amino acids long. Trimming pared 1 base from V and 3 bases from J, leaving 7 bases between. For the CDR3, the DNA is TGCAGCGTTGAAGTGTCCAGTGGAAACACCATATATTTT. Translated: CSVEVSSGNTIYF.

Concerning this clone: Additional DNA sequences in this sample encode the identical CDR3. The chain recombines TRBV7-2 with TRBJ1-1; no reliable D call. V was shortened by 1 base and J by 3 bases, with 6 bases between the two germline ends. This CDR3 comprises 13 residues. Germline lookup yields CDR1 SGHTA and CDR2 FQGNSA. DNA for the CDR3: TGTGCCAGCAGCTTAGTGAGGGACACTGAAGCTTTCTTT. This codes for CASSLVRDTEAFF.

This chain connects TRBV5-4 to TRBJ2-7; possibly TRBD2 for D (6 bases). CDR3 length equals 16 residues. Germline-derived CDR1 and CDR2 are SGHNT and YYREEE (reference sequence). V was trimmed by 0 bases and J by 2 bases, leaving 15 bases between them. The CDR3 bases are TGTGCCAGCAGCTTGGCCGCGGGAAATAGCGCCTACGAGCAGTACTTC. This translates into CASSLAAGNSAYEQYF. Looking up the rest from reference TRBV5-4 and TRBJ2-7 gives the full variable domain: ETGVTQSPTHLIKTRGQQVTLRCSSQSGHNTVSWYQQALGQGPQFIFQYYREEENGRGNFPPRFSGLQFPNYSSELNVNALELDDSALYLCASSLAAGNSAYEQYFGPGTRLTVT.